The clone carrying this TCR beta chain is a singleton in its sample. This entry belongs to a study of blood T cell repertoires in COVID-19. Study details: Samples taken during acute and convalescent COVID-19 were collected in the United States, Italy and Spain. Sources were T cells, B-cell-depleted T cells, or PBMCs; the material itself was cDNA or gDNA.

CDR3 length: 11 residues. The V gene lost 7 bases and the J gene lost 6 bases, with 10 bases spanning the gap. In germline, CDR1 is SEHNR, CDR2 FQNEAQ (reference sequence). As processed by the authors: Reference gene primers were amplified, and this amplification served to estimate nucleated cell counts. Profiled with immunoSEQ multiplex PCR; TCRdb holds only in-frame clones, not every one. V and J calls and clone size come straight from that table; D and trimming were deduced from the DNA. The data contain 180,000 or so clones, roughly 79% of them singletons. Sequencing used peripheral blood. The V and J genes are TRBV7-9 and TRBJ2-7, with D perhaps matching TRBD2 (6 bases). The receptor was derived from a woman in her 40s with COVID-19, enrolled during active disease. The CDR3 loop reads CASTSGGEQYF. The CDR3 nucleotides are TGTGCCAGCACCTCCGGGGGCGAGCAGTACTTC.